These 7 T cell receptor beta chains came from one sample sequenced in a study of shared clonotypes between healthy human individuals. Generated by immunoSEQ multiplex PCR, the TCRdb table keeps only in-frame clones and is missing some. The table shows about 1.4 million clones, with roughly 96% occurring only once. The sequenced material came from naive CD4+ T cells sorted from blood. The sample's subset: CD45RA+ positively selected. The origin of the receptors is a man younger than 40 in good health.

V and J are TRBV19 and TRBJ1-5; the D is unclear. V lost 5 bases and J lost 7, with 12 bases in between. Germline assignment: CDR1 LNHDA and CDR2 SQIVND (reference sequence). The CDR3 is 13 residues long. CDR3 DNA sequence: TGTGCCAGTAGTTTTCCCCTCGTCCAGCCCCAGCATTTT. As protein: CASSFPLVQPQHF.

V is TRBV28 and J is TRBJ1-4; D is perhaps TRBD1 (6 bases). V gave up 6 bases and J gave up 8 bases, with 16 bases separating them. Germline-derived CDR1 and CDR2 are MDHEN and SYDVKM. The CDR3 has 14 amino acids. Here the CDR3 reads CASSDGGQREKLFF. CDR3 nucleotides: TGTGCCAGCAGCGACGGGGGACAACGAGAAAAACTGTTTTTT. Full variable domain (outside the CDR3, taken from reference TRBV28 and TRBJ1-4): DVKVTQSSRYLVKRTGEKVFLECVQDMDHENMFWYRQDPGLGLRLIYFSYDVKMKEKGDIPEGYSVSREKKERFSLILESASTNQTSMYLCASSDGGQREKLFFGSGTQLSVL.

The rearrangement uses TRBV19 and TRBJ1-5, with 7 positions matching TRBD1. Germline trimming cut 9 bases from V and 6 bases from J; bases unmatched to any gene: 11. CDR1 is LNHDA and CDR2 is SQIVND in the germline V gene (reference sequence). This CDR3 is 14 amino acids long. The CDR3 nucleotides read TGTGCCAGGACCTTGACAGGGTTATGTCAGCCCCAGCATTTT. Translation: CARTLTGLCQPQHF.

The V gene is TRBV30, the J gene TRBJ2-7; 7 bases match TRBD1. The germline V gene has CDR1 GTSNPN and CDR2 SVGIG (reference sequence). With 2 bases clipped from V and 2 bases from J, the junction kept 12 bases outside the gene matches. CDR3 length equals 16 residues. CDR3 in amino acids: CAWSRLSGTEAYEQYF. The CDR3 region has the DNA TGTGCCTGGAGTCGTCTTTCCGGGACAGAAGCCTACGAGCAGTACTTC.

The CDR3 DNA reads as TGTGCCACCAGCAGAGATTTCATAGCGGGAGGTCAAAGCACAGATACGCAGTATTTT. This encodes CATSRDFIAGGQSTDTQYF. The chain has TRBV15 and TRBJ2-3, with TRBD2 matching 10 bases. CDR3 size: 19 residues. V lost 0 bases, J lost 0 bases, and 9 bases stayed unmatched. Germline V CDR1 and CDR2: LNHNV, YYDKDF (reference sequence).

The rearrangement links TRBV19 to TRBJ2-3; 8 bases match TRBD1. CDR3 length: 16 amino acids. After removal of 5 bases from V and 2 bases from J, the junction contained 9 bases not matched to a gene. CDR1 and CDR2 from the germline V gene are LNHDA and SQIVND (reference sequence). The CDR3: CASSQDRVGFTDTQYF. The DNA of the CDR3 is TGTGCCAGTAGTCAGGACAGGGTAGGCTTCACAGATACGCAGTATTTT.

This clone was detected only once. This rearrangement joins TRBV7-2 to TRBJ1-5; the match to TRBD1 covers 7 bases. V shed 1 base and J 2 bases; nucleotides not matched to a gene: 2. The CDR3 contains 15 residues. Germline lookup yields CDR1 SGHTA and CDR2 FQGNSA. CDR3 DNA sequence: TGTGCCAGCAGCTTAGGAGGGGGCGGCAATCAGCCCCAGCATTTT. Amino acid sequence: CASSLGGGGNQPQHF.